The 2 T cell receptor beta chains given below trace back to one sample, sequenced in a study of T-cell memory formation after mild COVID-19. Each CDR3 protein gets one entry after TCRdb re-called the 5' RACE reads with MiXCR. Among 90,000 to 130,000 distinct CDR3 sequences listed, 15% to 20% were seen once. Sequencing used PBMCs or a T cell subset sorted from them (not recorded which). Source of these receptors: a man aged 18 to 29 who had mild COVID-19 (a few samples of this study predate the infection). Cell type and time point are not known.

V gene TRBV4-3 combines with J gene TRBJ2-7; D unresolved. This CDR3 has 18 residues. From germline, CDR1 is LGHNA and CDR2 YSLEER. The V and J ends lost 1 base and 4 bases respectively, with 23 bases between them. CDR3 sequence: CASSQAIGGSGTYYEQYF. In nucleotides, the CDR3 is TGCGCCAGCAGCCAAGCTATTGGTGGGTCGGGCACTTATTACGAGCAGTACTTC.

The chain carries TRBV7-2 and TRBJ2-3; a weak D match, TRBD2 (5 bases). The germline V gene encodes CDR1 SGHTA and CDR2 FQGNSA. The V and J ends lost 0 bases and 4 bases respectively, with 11 bases between them. The CDR3 runs to 15 residues. The CDR3, as DNA: TGTGCCAGCAGCTTAGCCGCGGGCAGCTCAGATACGCAGTATTTT. It encodes CASSLAAGSSDTQYF. Complete variable domain (other parts from reference TRBV7-2 and TRBJ2-3): GAGVSQSPSNKVTEKGKDVELRCDPISGHTALYWYRQSLGQGLEFLIYFQGNSAPDKSGLPSDRFSAERTGGSVSTLTIQRTQQEDSAVYLCASSLAAGSSDTQYFGPGTRLTVL.